The subject of this entry is one T cell receptor (beta chain). This record comes from a study of OX40 agonist ivuxolimab in advanced cancers. The method was immunoSEQ multiplex PCR; TCRdb's version includes in-frame clones alone and lacks a portion of them. The sample includes fewer than 50,000 clones, 70% to 85% seen only once; the top ten take approximately 8.1%. CDR1 and CDR2 from the germline V gene are MNHNY and SVGAGI (reference sequence). The CDR3 extends over 14 amino acids. Trimming stripped 3 bases from V and 4 bases from J, with 10 bases between. Here the sequenced sample was CD4+ or CD8+ T cells sorted from blood, taken in a trial of the OX40 agonist ivuxolimab. The sequence derives from an adult with an advanced solid tumor such as melanoma, head and neck, liver or kidney cancer. V usage is TRBV6-6 and J usage is TRBJ1-5; D gene unclear. CDR3 sequence: CASSYRTVNQPQHF. The DNA for the CDR3 is TGTGCCAGCAGTTATCGCACAGTGAATCAGCCCCAGCATTTT.